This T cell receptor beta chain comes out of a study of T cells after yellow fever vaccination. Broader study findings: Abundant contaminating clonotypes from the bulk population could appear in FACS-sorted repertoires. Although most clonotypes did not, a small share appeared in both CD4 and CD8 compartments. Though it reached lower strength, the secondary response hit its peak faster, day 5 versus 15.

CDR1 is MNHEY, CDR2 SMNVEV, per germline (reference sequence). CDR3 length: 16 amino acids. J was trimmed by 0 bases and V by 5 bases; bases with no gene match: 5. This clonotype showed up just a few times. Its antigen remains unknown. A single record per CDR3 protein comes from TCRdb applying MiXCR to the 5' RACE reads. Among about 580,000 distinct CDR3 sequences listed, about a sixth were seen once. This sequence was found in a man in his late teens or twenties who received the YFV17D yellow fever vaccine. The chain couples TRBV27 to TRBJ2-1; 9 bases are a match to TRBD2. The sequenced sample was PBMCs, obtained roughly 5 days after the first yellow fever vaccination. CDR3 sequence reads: CASSLRLADSYNEQFF. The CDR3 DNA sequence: TGTGCCAGCAGTCTCCGACTAGCGGACTCCTACAATGAGCAGTTCTTC.